Included here is one T cell receptor beta chain sequence, with context. Its antigen is not identified. The V gene's germline CDR1 is PRHDT and CDR2 FYEKMQ (reference sequence). The V and J ends lost 1 base and 0 bases respectively, with 19 bases between them. This CDR3 is 18 amino acids long. The data derive from a study of cytotoxic CD8 clonotypes in ibrutinib-treated CLL. Investigators sought sequencing depths of between 1 in 200,000 and 1 in 1 million T cells. Generated by immunoSEQ multiplex PCR, the TCRdb table keeps only in-frame clones and is missing some. The repertoire includes 120,000 to 150,000 clones, 85% to 95% of them detected once, and 10% to 14% sits in the top ten. The study's findings and limits: The study found public clonotypes uncommon, contracting or stable on treatment.

Sample: PBMCs, taken after 12 months of ibrutinib treatment. This rearrangement joins TRBV13 to TRBJ2-7; D might be TRBD1 or TRBD2, each matching 6 bases. The clonotype originates from a human donor with chronic lymphocytic leukemia. CDR3 sequence reads: CASSLVADSRESSYEQYF. The CDR3 region has the DNA TGTGCCAGCAGCTTAGTAGCGGACAGCCGAGAGAGCTCCTACGAGCAGTACTTC.